This T cell receptor beta chain was recovered during a study of CD8+CD57+ T cells in acquired aplastic anemia. Background on the study: Mean DNA quantity obtained from sorted CD4+ and CD8+ cells was around 2.9 ug. Study-wide results and limits: Found in both controls and patients were twenty-nine CD8+ CDR3 sequences.

Individuals selected for sequencing had exhibited CD8+CD57+ cell expansion on flow cytometry. CDR3 and TCR beta VDJ profiling relied on a genomic DNA template. TCRdb called the reads again in MiXCR, with one record for every CDR3 protein. This repertoire shows 150,000 to 180,000 distinct CDR3 sequences, about 52% found once; its top ten account for approximately 12%. As for this clonotype: No antigen is known for it.

V trimming: 0 bases; J trimming: 2 bases; junction bases outside the gene matches: 9. This CDR3 is built from 17 residues. Germline V lookup: CDR1 LNHNV, CDR2 YYDKDF (reference sequence). The sample comprised sorted CD4+, CD8+, or CD8+CD57+ T cells (not recorded which) from PBMCs. The source of this sequence is a human donor with aplastic anemia. This chain uses TRBV15 with TRBJ2-7; 8 bases align to TRBD2. The CDR3 region is CATSRDRVAGGTYEQYF. CDR3 bases: TGTGCCACCAGCAGAGATCGGGTGGCGGGGGGAACCTACGAGCAGTACTTC.